This T cell receptor (beta chain) was obtained from a study of shared clonotypes between healthy human individuals. Study-wide context: Used for every donor were three CD4 naive, three CD4 memory, two CD8 naive and one CD8 memory plate. Regarding the study as a whole: Between a few donors, naive CD4 clonotypes were shared at a level of about 5%.

Selected positively for CCR7 and CD45RO-negative, naive CD8 cells excluded terminally differentiated effector memory CD45RA+ cells. Evenly divided among several immunoSEQ plates was the genomic DNA of each subset. Per the original data handling: Filtering differed, since immunoSEQ gave only junction sequences and no quality scores. TCRdb's copy holds only in-frame clones and misses some; the assay was immunoSEQ multiplex PCR. V and J calls and clone size are as listed in that table; D and trimming were resolved from the DNA. The table includes millions of clones, approximately 94% detected once. The CDR3 consists of 11 residues. Germline V gives CDR1 MNHEY, CDR2 SVGAGI. V lost 4 bases, J lost 6 bases, and 7 bases lay in between. For this clone: What it recognizes is unknown. The same CDR3 also results from other DNA sequences found in this sample.

The chain is built from TRBV6-5 and TRBJ2-7; no clear D. The source is a man in his late teens or twenties in good health. The sequencing input was naive CD8+ T cells sorted from blood. This chain's CDR3 is CASSSGAEQYF. The DNA of the CDR3 is TGTGCCAGCAGTTCAGGTGCCGAGCAGTACTTC.